The rows below give T cell receptor beta chains drawn from one sample of a study of CD8+CD57+ T cells in acquired aplastic anemia. TCRdb passed the reads through MiXCR, listing each CDR3 protein once. The table includes fewer than 200,000 distinct CDR3 sequences, about 44% detected once. Sequenced material: sorted CD4+, CD8+, or CD8+CD57+ T cells (not recorded which) from PBMCs. The receptors were gathered from a human donor with aplastic anemia. The CDR3 runs from the conserved cysteine through the conserved F or W. D genes are given only for firm matches. Rows may omit the clone size; those that give it use once, few, many or a size class.

v_call,j_call,clone_size,d_call,cdr3_aa,cdr3_nt
TRBV20-1,TRBJ2-3,NA,TRBD2,CSATPPGLASSTDTQYF,TGCAGTGCTACCCCTCCGGGACTAGCGTCGAGCACAGATACGCAGTATTTT
TRBV15,TRBJ1-2,NA,TRBD1,CATSRQGQGNGYTF,TGTGCCACCAGCAGACAGGGACAGGGGAATGGCTACACCTTC
TRBV30,TRBJ1-1,NA,TRBD1,CAWSVWDLGQMNTEAFF,TGTGCCTGGAGTGTCTGGGATCTGGGACAGATGAACACTGAAGCTTTCTTT
TRBV11-2,TRBJ2-3,NA,TRBD2,CASSPSGGIRDTQYF,TGTGCCAGCAGCCCGAGCGGGGGGATAAGAGATACGCAGTATTTT
TRBV4-2,TRBJ1-2,NA,NA,CASSQSSKEGYTF,TGTGCCAGCAGCCAATCATCGAAGGAGGGCTACACCTTC
TRBV12-3/TRBV12-4,TRBJ2-3,NA,NA,CASSRPDTQYF,TGTGCCAGCAGCCGCCCAGATACGCAGTATTTT
TRBV10-3,TRBJ2-3,NA,NA,CAISESSYPDTDTQYF,TGTGCCATCAGTGAGTCGTCGTACCCAGACACAGATACGCAGTATTTT
TRBV20-1,TRBJ2-2,NA,NA,CSARKNTGELFF,TGCAGTGCTAGAAAGAACACCGGGGAGCTGTTTTTT
TRBV10-1,TRBJ2-5,many,TRBD2,CASSESYREGLAGRETQYF,TGCGCCAGCAGTGAGTCGTACAGGGAGGGACTAGCGGGGCGAGAGACCCAGTACTTC
TRBV29-1,TRBJ1-1,NA,TRBD1,CSVEDVWTGGPTEAFF,TGCAGCGTTGAAGATGTGTGGACAGGGGGCCCCACTGAAGCTTTCTTT
TRBV25-1,TRBJ2-1,NA,TRBD2,CASSDTLLAGVRNEQFF,TGTGCCAGCAGTGATACATTACTAGCGGGAGTAAGGAATGAGCAGTTCTTC
TRBV24-1,TRBJ2-3,many,TRBD2,CATSDSRLAGRTDTQYF,TGTGCCACCAGTGATTCAAGACTAGCGGGTCGCACAGATACGCAGTATTTT
TRBV24-1,TRBJ1-2,once,TRBD1,CATSAQQGAEGYTF,TGTGCCACCAGTGCTCAACAGGGGGCTGAGGGCTACACCTTC
TRBV25-1,TRBJ2-4,NA,NA,CASTWGGNGKNIQYF,TGTGCCAGCACTTGGGGCGGGAACGGCAAAAACATTCAGTACTTC
TRBV4-1,TRBJ2-1,many,NA,CASSTTPGTAYNEQFF,TGCGCCAGCAGCACCACTCCCGGGACCGCTTACAATGAGCAGTTCTTC